This T cell receptor beta chain originates from a study of T cell responses to AZD1222 COVID-19 vaccine. Study-wide results and limits: Baseline antibody screening turned up just a handful of seropositive AZD1222 recipients.

Data came from immunoSEQ multiplex PCR; TCRdb stores just in-frame clones and leaves some out. The sample shows roughly 120,000 clones, around 94% of them seen only once. In germline, CDR1 is GTSNPN, CDR2 SVGIG (reference sequence). CDR3 length equals 12 residues. V gave up 1 base and J gave up 6 bases, with 9 bases separating them. Regarding this clone: The target antigen is unknown.

The rearrangement uses TRBV30 and TRBJ1-1; a possible D gene is TRBD1 (5 bases). This receptor was obtained from an adult who received the AZD1222 COVID-19 vaccine. The sample was peripheral blood, taken 28 days after the second AZD1222 dose. CDR3 sequence reads: CAWSEQGAEAFF. The CDR3 coding sequence is TGTGCCTGGAGTGAGCAGGGTGCTGAAGCTTTCTTT. Drawing the rest from reference TRBV30 and TRBJ1-1, the complete variable domain is SQTIHQWPATLVQPVGSPLSLECTVEGTSNPNLYWYRQAAGRGLQLLFYSVGIGQISSEVPQNLSASRPQDRQFILSSKKLLLSDSGFYLCAWSEQGAEAFFGQGTRLTVV.